Shown below are 23 T cell receptor beta chains from a single sample sequenced in a study of cytomegalovirus exposure and HLA in healthy donors listed by TCRdb under 2017. Libraries were constructed by the immunoSEQ multiplex PCR assay. The multiplex PCR relied on a mix of 60 forward primers for TCR Vbeta segments and 13 reverse primers for TCR Jbeta segments. As stored in TCRdb, this immuneACCESS dataset retains in-frame rearrangements with V and J assigned. A fraction of the clones does not appear; measured against another copy, unresolved V genes explain less than half of the discrepancy, and the remainder lacks a known reason. The sample has roughly 70,000 clones on record, 60% to 75% of them singletons. The ten largest clones represent around 13% of the sample. Sequencing was carried out using PBMCs. The receptors were gathered from a male donor in good health and CMV-seropositive.

This clone was seen a few times. The chain joins TRBV27 to TRBJ1-5, with TRBD1 as a possible D gene (5 bases). This CDR3 comprises 14 residues. CDR1 and CDR2 from the germline V gene are MNHEY and SMNVEV (reference sequence). Trimming cost V 6 bases and J 0 bases, with 9 bases left between them. In DNA form, the CDR3 reads TGTGCCAGCAGGGAGGGGTATAGCAATCAGCCCCAGCATTTT. This encodes CASREGYSNQPQHF.

This clone was seen once. V and J are TRBV7-9 and TRBJ1-4; D ambiguous. Per germline, CDR1 SEHNR and CDR2 FQNEAQ (reference sequence). The CDR3 is 16 amino acids. Trimming removed 5 bases at V and 0 bases at J, with 13 bases between. The CDR3 loop reads CASSPNRQATNEKLFF. The CDR3 DNA reads as TGTGCCAGCAGCCCAAATCGACAAGCAACTAATGAAAAACTGTTTTTT.

J is TRBJ2-5 and V is TRBV2, with 8 bases fitting TRBD2. The CDR3 contains 15 residues. With 6 bases clipped from V and 2 bases from J, the junction kept 8 bases outside the gene matches. CDR1 is SNHLY, CDR2 FYNNEI, per germline. CDR3 region: CASSRAGALQETQYF. The DNA for the CDR3 is TGTGCCAGCAGCCGAGCGGGGGCATTACAAGAGACCCAGTACTTC.

DNA of the CDR3: TGTGCCATCAGGGGGGACAGGGGGCATGCCGGGGAGCTGTTTTTT. Amino acid sequence: CAIRGDRGHAGELFF. This chain links TRBV10-3 with TRBJ2-2; 12 positions match TRBD1. Germline CDR1 reads ENHRY; CDR2 reads SYGVKD. CDR3 length: 15 residues. V was clipped by 6 bases and J by 6 bases; unmatched bases: 5.

The rearrangement joins TRBV19 to TRBJ2-7, with 7 bases aligning to TRBD1. Germline lookup yields CDR1 LNHDA and CDR2 SQIVND (reference sequence). V dropped 6 bases and J dropped 0; count of bases not matched to a gene: 5. CDR3 length: 14 residues. The CDR3, as DNA: TGTGCCAGTAGCGGACAGGCGAGCTCCTACGAGCAGTACTTC. It yields the protein CASSGQASSYEQYF.

The chain links TRBV18 to TRBJ2-7; 8 bases align to TRBD1. J was trimmed by 1 base and V by 1 base; bases with no gene match: 6. Germline V gives CDR1 KGHSH, CDR2 LQKENI. The CDR3 consists of 16 residues. CDR3 region: CASSPLWGQDSYEQYF. As DNA, the CDR3 is TGTGCCAGCTCACCACTGTGGGGACAGGATTCCTACGAGCAGTACTTC.

The J gene is TRBJ2-7, the V gene TRBV19; 9 positions match TRBD1. Trimming at V came to 5 bases and at J to 4 bases, leaving 6 bases not matched to a gene. Germline V gives CDR1 LNHDA, CDR2 SQIVND (reference sequence). There are 14 residues in the CDR3. The CDR3 DNA is TGTGCCAGTAGTGGATTACAGGGGGCATACGAGCAGTACTTC. It yields the protein CASSGLQGAYEQYF.

This chain connects TRBV5-6 to TRBJ2-3; 7 nucleotides line up with TRBD2. Germline lookup yields CDR1 SGHDT and CDR2 YYEEEE. V trimming: 1 base; J trimming: 1 base; junction bases outside the gene matches: 6. The CDR3 spans 16 residues. CDR3 residues: CASSLRAGVRTDTQYF. CDR3 in DNA: TGTGCCAGCAGCTTGAGGGCGGGAGTTCGCACAGATACGCAGTATTTT.

This clone was counted a single time. J is TRBJ2-7 and V is TRBV27; 14 nucleotides match TRBD2. Germline V gene data show CDR1 as MNHEY and CDR2 as SMNVEV (reference sequence). Unmatched junction bases numbered 3, after V lost 4 bases and J lost 4 bases. There are 15 residues in the CDR3. The CDR3, as DNA: TGTGCCAGCAGTTCCGGACTAGCGGGGGGATACGAGCAGTACTTC. As protein: CASSSGLAGGYEQYF.

The rearrangement uses TRBV6-5 and TRBJ2-7; 9 bases agree with TRBD2. From germline, CDR1 is MNHEY and CDR2 SVGAGI. The CDR3 extends over 16 amino acids. Trimming cost V 3 bases and J 2 bases; bases outside gene matches: 8. CDR3 sequence: CASSYSAGGITYEQYF. CDR3 nucleotide sequence: TGTGCCAGCAGTTATTCGGCGGGAGGGATAACCTACGAGCAGTACTTC.

This chain links TRBV7-2 with TRBJ1-5; tentative D call: TRBD1 (6 bases). The germline gives CDR1 SGHTA, CDR2 FQGNSA. The ends were cut back, 3 bases at V and 4 bases at J, with 13 bases in the middle. This CDR3 is built from 15 residues. CDR3 sequence: CASSLGQVPNQPQHF. CDR3 DNA sequence: TGTGCCAGCAGCTTGGGACAAGTTCCAAATCAGCCCCAGCATTTT.

J is TRBJ2-7 and V is TRBV28; 10 bases align to TRBD1. V lost 6 bases to trimming and J lost 3 bases; unmatched junction nucleotides: 17. CDR3 size: 18 residues. The germline V gene has CDR1 MDHEN and CDR2 SYDVKM. The CDR3 loop reads CASRGDRGSRTPFYEQYF. The CDR3 coding sequence is TGTGCCAGCAGGGGGGACAGGGGATCCCGAACCCCCTTCTACGAGCAGTACTTC.

This chain connects TRBV19 to TRBJ1-2, with 11 positions matching TRBD1. The germline gives CDR1 LNHDA, CDR2 SQIVND (reference sequence). With V trimmed by 5 bases and J by 3 bases, 11 bases remained unmatched. This CDR3 spans 17 amino acids. This CDR3 is CASSHRGDRGSYYGYTF. As DNA, the CDR3 is TGTGCCAGTAGTCATAGGGGGGACAGGGGGTCCTACTATGGCTACACCTTC. Based on the CDR3 plus reference TRBV19 and TRBJ1-2, the full variable domain is DGGITQSPKYLFRKEGQNVTLSCEQNLNHDAMYWYRQDPGQGLRLIYYSQIVNDFQKGDIAEGYSVSREKKESFPLTVTSAQKNPTAFYLCASSHRGDRGSYYGYTFGSGTRLTVV.

The J gene is TRBJ1-1, the V gene TRBV2, with no clear D. V lost 7 bases and J 1 base, leaving 16 bases between the germline ends. This CDR3 is built from 15 residues. Germline CDR1 is SNHLY and CDR2 is FYNNEI. CDR3 protein: CASKGREQQNTEAFF. Written as DNA, the CDR3 is TGTGCCAGCAAAGGGCGGGAACAGCAGAACACTGAAGCTTTCTTT.

The V gene is TRBV30, the J gene TRBJ1-1; the D gene is possibly TRBD1 (5 bases). Per the germline V gene, CDR1 is GTSNPN and CDR2 is SVGIG (reference sequence). This CDR3 has 13 residues. The V end lost 4 bases, the J end lost 1 base, and 10 bases lay between the germline ends. The CDR3 loop reads CAWKGIGNTEAFF. The CDR3 region has the DNA TGTGCCTGGAAGGGGATTGGGAACACTGAAGCTTTCTTT.

The rearrangement links TRBV2 to TRBJ2-1; 7 bases map to TRBD2. J lost 8 bases, V lost 6 bases, and 10 bases had no gene match. Germline CDR1 is SNHLY and CDR2 is FYNNEI. This CDR3 spans 14 amino acids. The CDR3 protein is CASSNRLAIDEQFF. The CDR3 DNA reads as TGTGCCAGCAGCAATCGACTAGCAATCGATGAGCAGTTCTTC.

The chain carries TRBV5-6 and TRBJ2-3; 7 bases match TRBD1. Germline V gene data show CDR1 as SGHDT and CDR2 as YYEEEE. The V gene end was trimmed by 5 bases and the J gene end by 0 bases; junction bases not matched to a gene: 9. This CDR3 spans 16 amino acids. CDR3 coding DNA: TGTGCCAGCAGTTACGTCGGACAGGTCAGCACAGATACGCAGTATTTT. This encodes CASSYVGQVSTDTQYF.

This clone was recorded a few times. This rearrangement joins TRBV7-9 to TRBJ2-2; D is ambiguous. Germline V CDR1 and CDR2: SEHNR, FQNEAQ (reference sequence). Trimming removed 3 bases at V and 1 base at J, with 6 bases between. This CDR3 comprises 14 residues. The CDR3 spells CASSFTQNTGELFF. The DNA of the CDR3 is TGTGCCAGCAGCTTTACACAGAACACCGGGGAGCTGTTTTTT.

CDR3 DNA: TGTGCCAGCAGGGGGGGACAGGGGGCGGAAGGACCCCAGCATTTT. This codes for CASRGGQGAEGPQHF. The rearrangement joins TRBV6-1 to TRBJ1-5; 12 bases agree with TRBD1. Looked up from germline, CDR1 is MNHNS and CDR2 is SASEGT. With 6 bases clipped from V and 10 bases from J, the junction kept 10 bases outside the gene matches. CDR3 size: 15 residues.

The chain employs TRBV25-1 and TRBJ2-3; 9 nucleotides align to TRBD1. Germline assignment: CDR1 MGHDK and CDR2 SYGVNS. The CDR3 loop spans 16 amino acids. The trim removed 4 bases at V and 4 bases at J, leaving 9 bases unmatched. The CDR3 sequence: CASSAGTGKTADTQYF. The CDR3 region has the DNA TGTGCCAGCAGTGCCGGGACAGGGAAGACGGCAGATACGCAGTATTTT.

V usage is TRBV2 and J usage is TRBJ1-5; D is unresolved. Germline V gene lookup returns CDR1 SNHLY and CDR2 FYNNEI. V lost 2 bases and J lost 9, with 14 bases in between. This CDR3 is 14 amino acids long. CDR3 residues: CASSEPAARWPQHF. CDR3 nucleotide sequence: TGTGCCAGCAGTGAACCAGCGGCCAGGTGGCCCCAGCATTTT.

The chain uses TRBV19 and TRBJ2-7; D gene unclear. Germline V gives CDR1 LNHDA, CDR2 SQIVND (reference sequence). Trimming took 5 bases from V and 0 from J, leaving 8 bases between them. The CDR3 contains 13 residues. The CDR3 sequence: CASSAGYSYEQYF. The CDR3 DNA is TGTGCCAGTAGTGCAGGCTACTCCTACGAGCAGTACTTC.

This clone was counted only a few times. As DNA, the CDR3 is TGTGCCAGCTCACCACCGATGAGACAGGGGGTAGGTCAGCCCCAGCATTTT. Amino acid sequence: CASSPPMRQGVGQPQHF. This rearrangement joins TRBV18 to TRBJ1-5; TRBD1 matches at 9 bases. Germline V gene data show CDR1 as KGHSH and CDR2 as LQKENI. V trimming: 0 bases; J trimming: 6 bases; junction bases outside the gene matches: 9. This CDR3 is 17 amino acids long.